This T cell receptor (beta chain) emerged from a study of regulatory T cells in long-lasting Graves disease. Documented time point: newly diagnosed GD, antithyroid drugs for less than 3 months. PBMC RNA was the source of the TCR library. There are many counts of this clonotype. Library construction for TCR beta used iRepertoire HTBI primers and Arm-PCR of CDR3 regions. TCRdb re-analysed the multiplex PCR reads in MiXCR, keeping a single row per CDR3 protein. The sample yields approximately 470,000 distinct CDR3 sequences, 15% to 20% seen once. These same records also appear under a second study, on T cells in Graves' hyperthyroidism and ophthalmopathy. In that study: Ophthalmopathy was predicted by the model a median of about 6.7 months ahead of onset.

Sequences were derived from peripheral blood mononuclear cells (PBMCs), sampled at new diagnosis, from a patient treated with antithyroid drugs. The sequence was obtained from a man in his forties with Graves disease.

CDR3 nucleotide sequence: TGCAGTGCTAGTTGGGGGGTTAGCACAGATACGCAGTATTTT. It is translated as CSASWGVSTDTQYF. This rearrangement joins TRBV20-1 to TRBJ2-3; D is perhaps TRBD2 (6 bases). This CDR3 region has 14 residues. Trimming shortened V by 3 bases and J by 0 bases, and 10 bases separated the two germline ends. CDR1 is DFQATT and CDR2 is SNEGSKA in the germline V gene (reference sequence).